The table lists the clone carrying this T cell receptor (beta chain) with a few counts. Antigen unknown. The germline V and J ends were trimmed by 7 bases and 2 bases, with 16 bases remaining between them. The CDR3 has 15 amino acids. Germline V gene sequence: CDR1 MNHEY, CDR2 SVGEGT. TCRdb fed the 5' RACE reads into MiXCR, producing one record per CDR3 protein. The sample shows about 330,000 distinct CDR3 sequences, approximately 8.2% of them seen only once. The record originates from a study of CD8 T cells in ankylosing spondylitis. General study points: Blood from ankylosing spondylitis patients appeared to carry a characteristic roughly eight-variant TCR beta motif. The authors found the disease-linked clones to be CD8+ and relatively rare in peripheral blood.

Material for sequencing was blood, either unsorted or a sorted T cell fraction (not recorded which). This receptor was identified in a male donor with ankylosing spondylitis. The chain carries TRBV6-2 or TRBV6-3 and TRBJ2-3; D is possibly TRBD2 (6 bases). Here the CDR3 reads CASTQRGINTDTQYF. The CDR3 nucleotides read TGTGCCAGCACCCAACGGGGGATAAACACAGATACGCAGTATTTT.